This TCR beta chain derives from a study of T cell repertoires in ileal Crohn's disease (dated by TCRdb to the late 2010s). In the study overall: At the time of surgery, roughly 35% of patients were active smokers, and the median duration of disease was roughly eight years. Surgery was performed for a complication in all patients, with stricturing disease in about 61% and penetrating disease in approximately 39%. Roughly half of the patients were given postoperative therapy, with about 18 on anti-TNF agents and over 9 on thiopurines. M6 samples were neoterminal ileum biopsies taken at postoperative colonoscopy. TCR repertoire analysis was performed in about 61 Crohn's disease patients drawn from a prospective multicentre cohort. Running in parallel with the study was a multicentre cohort set up to find predictors of early endoscopic recurrence following ileocolonic resection. A Rutgeerts score higher than i0 was the definition used for endoscopic postoperative recurrence. A total of some 170 mucosal samples from some 50 patients were sequenced, with samples obtained at several locations on the surgical specimen and at postoperative endoscopy. General study outcomes and caveats: Endoscopic recurrence was found to be associated with higher high-frequency clone percentages at surgery, and recurrence was observed in all patients with clonality above 26.8% (18/57). Within the first year after surgery, the timing of postoperative endoscopy varied, and the median delay was around seven months. Mucosal CD4 and CD8 T cells were sorted and sequenced only in a subgroup of patients, whose size was not stated. Patients who were active smokers at surgery had a significantly higher proportion of clonal expansions than non-smokers (roughly 27% vs 19%, p=0.02). Sorted CD8 T cells carried more high-frequency clones than CD4 T cells, suggesting mucosal expansions were mainly CD8.

Explained via the paper, the time point label denotes: neoterminal ileum biopsy at postoperative endoscopy, about 6 months after surgery. Adults with ileal or ileocolonic Crohn's disease and an indication for ileocolonic resection were eligible for inclusion. Before DNA extraction, whole ileal mucosal biopsies were kept frozen at -80 degrees C. Genomic DNA was isolated from frozen whole biopsies using a TRizol-based method, and the DNA was quantified with a NanoDrop 2000 spectrophotometer. In regard to this clone: The antigen it recognizes is unknown. Base qualities are not provided; no much larger clone lies one nucleotide away.

Reading the germline V gene gives CDR1 SGHRS and CDR2 YFSETQ. From its cysteine to its phenylalanine, the CDR3 spans 13 amino acids. The only DNA kept is the CDR3, 39 bases in frame from the first base. The V end loses 4 bases and the J end loses 3 bases, and a stretch of 10 bases separates them. For commercial TCRB immunosequencing, five hundred nanograms of biopsy DNA were submitted for each sample. Adaptive Biotechnology amplified CDR3 regions from genomic DNA with a two-step multiplex PCR that controlled for amplification bias. The first PCR used primers for every V and J gene segment; the second PCR added barcodes and Illumina adapters. CDR3 libraries were sequenced using an Illumina instrument. In the authors' own workflow: The analysis used both the pipelines supplied by the vendor and custom analysis of the raw data in R/Bioconductor with R version 3.3.0. Clonality, which ranges from 0 to 1, was calculated as the inverse of the normalised Shannon entropy across all productive clones. The repertoire share taken up by the top 100 clones defined high-frequency clones, and only clones that passed a 95% confidence test were kept. Repertoire diversity was measured with the Simpson index, and overlap between samples was measured with the Morisita-Horn index. This is the immuneACCESS table as TCRdb keeps it, with only in-frame sequences that have V and J called. A part of the clones is gone; compared with another copy, unresolved V genes explain less than half, and the rest is unexplained. The V and J calls and clone size were taken over from that table, and D and trimming were inferred from the DNA. In this sample the table shows fewer than 15,000 clones, about three quarters of which occur a single time. Roughly 4% of the sample is taken by the ten largest.

Sequencing was done on a sample of ileal tissue. The chain employs TRBV5-1 and TRBJ1-1; the D gene lacks a confident call. This TCR derives from an adult with Crohn's disease. The CDR3 loop reads CASSPNLDTEAFF. The bases read TGCGCCAGCAGCCCAAATCTCGACACTGAAGCTTTCTTT.